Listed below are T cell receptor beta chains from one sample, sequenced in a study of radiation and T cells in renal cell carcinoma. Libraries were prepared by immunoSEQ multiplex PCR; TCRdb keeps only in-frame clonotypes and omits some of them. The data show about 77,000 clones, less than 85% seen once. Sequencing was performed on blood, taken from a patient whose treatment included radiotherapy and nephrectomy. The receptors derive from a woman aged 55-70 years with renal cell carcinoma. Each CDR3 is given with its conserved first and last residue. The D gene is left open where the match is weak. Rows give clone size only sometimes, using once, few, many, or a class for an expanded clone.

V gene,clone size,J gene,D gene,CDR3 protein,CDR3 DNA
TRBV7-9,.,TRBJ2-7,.,CASSFESRGAQYF,TGTGCCAGCAGCTTCGAGTCACGTGGCGCGCAGTACTTC
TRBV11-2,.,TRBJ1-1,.,CASRQAGLSEAFF,TGTGCCAGCAGGCAAGCAGGGTTGTCTGAAGCTTTCTTT
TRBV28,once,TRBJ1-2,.,CASSLGRVFGRRGYTF,TGTGCCAGCAGTTTAGGGAGGGTGTTCGGGCGCCGGGGCTACACCTTC
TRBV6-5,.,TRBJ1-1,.,CASSSGGLNTEAFF,TGTGCCAGCAGTTCCGGGGGACTGAACACTGAAGCTTTCTTT
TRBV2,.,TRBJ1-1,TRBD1,CASSRRTGNTEAFF,TGTGCCAGCAGTCGGAGGACAGGGAACACTGAAGCTTTCTTT
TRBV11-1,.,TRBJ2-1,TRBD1,CASTPGWTGGNEQFF,TGTGCCAGCACCCCAGGGTGGACAGGGGGGAATGAGCAGTTCTTC
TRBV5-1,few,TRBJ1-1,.,CASSYSVGGNTEAFF,TGCGCCAGCAGCTACAGCGTGGGTGGTAACACTGAAGCTTTCTTT
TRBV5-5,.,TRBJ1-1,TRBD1,CASSLADRGATEAFF,TGTGCCAGCAGCTTGGCGGACAGGGGAGCCACTGAAGCTTTCTTT
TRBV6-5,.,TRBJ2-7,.,CASSYNRVAYEQYF,TGTGCCAGCAGTTACAACAGGGTAGCCTACGAGCAGTACTTC
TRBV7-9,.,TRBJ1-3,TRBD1,CASSYFQGVSGNTIYF,TGTGCCAGCAGCTACTTCCAGGGGGTCTCTGGAAACACCATATATTTT
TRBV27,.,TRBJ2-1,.,CASSHGGNSYNEQFF,TGTGCCAGCAGCCATGGCGGTAATTCCTACAATGAGCAGTTCTTC
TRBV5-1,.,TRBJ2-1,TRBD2,CASSLGSGGAGTYNEQFF,TGCGCCAGCAGCTTGGGTAGCGGGGGGGCCGGGACCTACAATGAGCAGTTCTTC
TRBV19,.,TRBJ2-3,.,CASRDWAGTPTDTQYF,TGTGCCAGTAGAGATTGGGCAGGGACTCCCACAGATACGCAGTATTTT
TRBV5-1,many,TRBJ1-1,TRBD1,CASSLSQGGTQAFF,TGCGCCAGCAGCTTGAGCCAGGGGGGAACCCAAGCTTTCTTT
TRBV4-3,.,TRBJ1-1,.,CASSQAGATEAFF,TGCGCCAGCAGCCAAGCAGGAGCCACTGAAGCTTTCTTT
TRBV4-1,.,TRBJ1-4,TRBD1,CASSFGTGDYEKLFF,TGCGCCAGCAGCTTTGGGACAGGGGACTATGAAAAACTGTTTTTT
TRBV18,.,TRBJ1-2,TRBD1,CASSPPSSLGTGGYGYTF,TGTGCCAGCTCACCACCATCGAGTCTTGGGACAGGGGGCTATGGCTACACCTTC
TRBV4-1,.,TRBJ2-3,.,CASSQGSLGTDTQYF,TGCGCCAGCAGCCAGGGTAGTTTGGGCACAGATACGCAGTATTTT
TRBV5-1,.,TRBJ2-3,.,CASSLEGHPKDTQYF,TGCGCCAGCAGCTTGGAGGGCCACCCCAAAGATACGCAGTATTTT
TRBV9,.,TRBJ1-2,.,CASSVGDGRFYGYTF,TGTGCCAGCAGCGTAGGGGACGGACGATTCTATGGCTACACCTTC
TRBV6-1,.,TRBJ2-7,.,CASSEPSVSASYEQYF,TGTGCCAGCAGTGAGCCCTCCGTGAGTGCCTCCTACGAGCAGTACTTC
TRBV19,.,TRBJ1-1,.,CASSIAIPTEAFF,TGTGCCAGTAGTATAGCCATACCCACTGAAGCTTTCTTT
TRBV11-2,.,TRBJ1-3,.,CASSLDDSIHHF,TGTGCCAGCAGCTTAGATGACAGTATCCACCATTTT
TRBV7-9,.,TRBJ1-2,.,CASSLGGQGYGYTF,TGTGCCAGCAGCTTAGGGGGGCAAGGCTATGGCTACACCTTC
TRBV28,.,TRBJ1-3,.,CASSLSVGGGNTIYF,TGTGCCAGCAGTTTAAGCGTGGGGGGAGGAAACACCATATATTTT
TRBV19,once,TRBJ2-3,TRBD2,CASSFRLAGGTDTQYF,TGTGCCAGTAGTTTCCGACTAGCGGGGGGCACAGATACGCAGTATTTT
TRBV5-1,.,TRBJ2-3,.,CASSQSGPVTDTQYF,TGCGCCAGCAGTCAGTCGGGACCAGTGACAGATACGCAGTATTTT
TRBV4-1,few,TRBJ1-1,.,CASSQGEQNTEAFF,TGCGCCAGCAGCCAAGGGGAACAGAACACTGAAGCTTTCTTT
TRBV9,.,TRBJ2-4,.,CASSVAPGWAKNIQYF,TGTGCCAGCAGCGTAGCCCCAGGGTGGGCCAAAAACATTCAGTACTTC
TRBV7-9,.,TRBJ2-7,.,CASSHPGFYEQYF,TGTGCCAGCAGCCATCCAGGGTTCTACGAGCAGTACTTC
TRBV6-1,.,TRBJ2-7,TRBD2,CASSEREGPYEQYF,TGTGCCAGCAGTGAAAGGGAGGGTCCCTACGAGCAGTACTTC
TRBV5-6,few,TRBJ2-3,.,CASSLDLFPGTDTQYF,TGTGCCAGCAGCTTGGATTTGTTCCCGGGTACAGATACGCAGTATTTT
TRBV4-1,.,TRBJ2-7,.,CASSHLSGGSYEQYF,TGCGCCAGCAGCCACCTTAGCGGAGGCTCCTACGAGCAGTACTTC
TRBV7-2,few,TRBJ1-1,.,CASSPRKAGETEAFF,TGTGCCAGCAGCCCACGGAAAGCAGGGGAGACTGAAGCTTTCTTT
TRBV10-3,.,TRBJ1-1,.,CAISESRGFAEAFF,TGTGCCATCAGTGAAAGTCGGGGGTTTGCTGAAGCTTTCTTT
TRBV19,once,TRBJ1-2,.,CASSIDGGASYGYTF,TGTGCCAGTAGTATCGATGGGGGCGCCAGCTATGGCTACACCTTC
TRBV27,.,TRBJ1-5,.,CASSLVGAGGNQPQHF,TGTGCCAGCAGTTTAGTGGGGGCTGGTGGCAATCAGCCCCAGCATTTT
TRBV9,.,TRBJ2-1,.,CASSEGSSYNEQFF,TGTGCCAGCAGCGAGGGTAGCTCCTACAATGAGCAGTTCTTC
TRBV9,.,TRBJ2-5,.,CASSVAETQYF,TGTGCCAGCAGCGTAGCGGAGACCCAGTACTTC
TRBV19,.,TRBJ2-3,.,CASSMVRGTQYF,TGTGCCAGTAGTATGGTAAGAGGTACGCAGTATTTT
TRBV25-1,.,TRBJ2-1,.,CASSEYRQGHYNEQFF,TGTGCCAGCAGTGAATACAGGCAGGGGCACTACAATGAGCAGTTCTTC
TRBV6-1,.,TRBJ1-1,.,CASSAQTWNTEAFF,TGTGCCAGCAGTGCCCAGACCTGGAACACTGAAGCTTTCTTT
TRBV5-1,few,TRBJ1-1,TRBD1,CASSDTGGTTEAFF,TGCGCCAGCAGCGACACAGGGGGAACCACTGAAGCTTTCTTT
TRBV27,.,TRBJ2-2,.,CASSSHRGTGELFF,TGTGCCAGCAGCAGCCACCGCGGAACCGGGGAGCTGTTTTTT
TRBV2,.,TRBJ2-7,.,CASRLDGSHSYEQYF,TGTGCCAGCAGACTGGACGGATCACACTCCTACGAGCAGTACTTC
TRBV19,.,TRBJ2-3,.,CASSIKGLSTDTQYF,TGTGCCAGTAGTATAAAGGGACTCAGCACAGATACGCAGTATTTT
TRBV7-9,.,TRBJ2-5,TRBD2,CASSLRGLAGKEEGTQYF,TGTGCCAGCAGCCTTCGGGGGCTAGCGGGGAAGGAAGAAGGGACCCAGTACTTC
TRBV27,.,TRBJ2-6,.,CASSYSSGANVLTF,TGTGCCAGCAGTTATAGCTCTGGGGCCAACGTCCTGACTTTC
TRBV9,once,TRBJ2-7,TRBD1,CASSVGGTGDDEQYF,TGTGCCAGCAGCGTAGGCGGGACAGGGGATGACGAGCAGTACTTC
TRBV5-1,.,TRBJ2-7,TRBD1,CASSLGTGAYEQYF,TGCGCCAGCAGCTTGGGGACAGGGGCCTACGAGCAGTACTTC